The following is a T cell receptor beta chain sequence with its context. What it binds is unknown. The length of the CDR3 is 13 residues. V lost 6 bases to trimming and J lost 3 bases; unmatched junction nucleotides: 3. The data belong to a study of Ad26.COV2.S vaccination and SARS-CoV-2 variants. Sequencing used immunoSEQ multiplex PCR; TCRdb keeps in-frame clones, though not all of them. The profile shows around 170,000 clones, approximately 90% of them singletons. Points from the study as a whole: Spike-specific TCR breadth in vaccine recipients exceeded that seen in placebo recipients. For non-spike TCRs, breadth in vaccine recipients resembled that in placebo recipients. Spike-specific CD8+ and CD4+ T cell responses reportedly showed substantial breadth after vaccination.

The TCR originated in a human donor who had recovered from COVID-19. The chain has TRBV12-3 or TRBV12-4 and TRBJ2-7, with 9 bases identical to TRBD2. Sequenced material: peripheral blood, taken after recovery from COVID-19. As DNA, the CDR3 is TGTGCCAGCAGGCCTAGCGGGATCTACGAGCAGTACTTC. This translates into CASRPSGIYEQYF.